This TCR beta chain was obtained from a study of T cell responses to AZD1222 COVID-19 vaccine. Generated by immunoSEQ multiplex PCR, the TCRdb table keeps only in-frame clones and is missing some. The table has roughly 180,000 clones, 92% seen once. CDR3 length: 16 amino acids. Per the germline V gene, CDR1 is KGHSH and CDR2 is LQKENI. V dropped 3 bases and J dropped 1 base, with 13 bases sitting between them. Study results and caveats: Without day 14 samples, only post-peak T cell repertoires were studied.

About this clone: The antigen remains undetermined.

The rearrangement uses TRBV18 and TRBJ1-5, with a possible D match to TRBD1 (6 bases). The sample here was peripheral blood, taken 28 days after the second AZD1222 dose. The sequence was obtained from an adult who received the AZD1222 COVID-19 vaccine. Written as DNA, the CDR3 is TGTGCCAGCTCACCCAAGGGGGAGGGGAGCAATCAGCCCCAGCATTTT. Protein: CASSPKGEGSNQPQHF.